This entry concerns a single T cell receptor beta chain. Its antigen is not known. The sample comes from a study of immune heterogeneity within non-small cell lung tumors. As for the study in general: Tumor histology was classified as squamous cell carcinoma in a few cases, non-squamous carcinoma in over nine and not otherwise specified in 1.

Study-wide findings and caveats: Different patients shared few of their high-frequency T-cell receptor beta clonotypes. Both recurring identical dominant CDR3 beta clonotypes and site-unique high-frequency clones were observed across tumor sites within a patient.

Template was bulk tumor genomic DNA, roughly 580 ng per sample. Each primary tumor yielded several biopsies, collected far apart from one another at surgery. Untreated, newly diagnosed non-small cell lung cancer patients underwent curative surgery. J lost 8 bases, V lost 3 bases, and 6 bases had no gene match. The CDR3 extends over 15 amino acids. TCR beta CDR3 regions came from multiplex PCR with 32 forward V and 13 reverse J primers. One entry per CDR3 protein, called by TCRdb with MiXCR from the multiplex PCR reads. The table lists about 2,000 distinct CDR3 sequences, 20% to 30% of them singletons.

Material for sequencing was lung tumor tissue. This TCR was sampled from a man aged 55 to 70 with non-small cell lung cancer. V is TRBV12-3 or TRBV12-4 and J is TRBJ2-1, with TRBD2 identical over 11 bases. The CDR3 region is CASSFTSGSRDEQFF. In DNA form, the CDR3 reads TGTGCCAGCAGTTTCACTAGCGGGAGCCGCGATGAGCAGTTCTTC.